This T cell receptor (beta chain) was captured by sequencing in a study of esophageal squamous cell carcinoma under preoperative chemotherapy. Study-wide background: Both tumor-infiltrating lymphocytes and peripheral blood T cells were profiled.

Using its own MiXCR run on the PCR reads, TCRdb lists one record per CDR3 protein. This sample has about 32,000 distinct CDR3 sequences; under 60% occur once, and the top ten carry approximately 25%. Time point defined: after preoperative PTX-NDP chemotherapy. This CDR3 has 15 amino acids. Trimming cost V 2 bases and J 6 bases, with 16 bases left between them. CDR1 and CDR2 from the germline V gene are LGHNA and YNFKEQ. The sequence derives from a human donor with esophageal squamous cell carcinoma. The donor label of this sample is uncertain. The sample was acquired from a patient given preoperative chemotherapy. The chain carries TRBV4-2 and TRBJ2-5; unclear D gene. The CDR3 loop reads CASSQNSGGVQTQYF. The CDR3 DNA sequence: TGTGCCAGCAGCCAAAATTCAGGCGGAGTGCAGACCCAGTACTTC.